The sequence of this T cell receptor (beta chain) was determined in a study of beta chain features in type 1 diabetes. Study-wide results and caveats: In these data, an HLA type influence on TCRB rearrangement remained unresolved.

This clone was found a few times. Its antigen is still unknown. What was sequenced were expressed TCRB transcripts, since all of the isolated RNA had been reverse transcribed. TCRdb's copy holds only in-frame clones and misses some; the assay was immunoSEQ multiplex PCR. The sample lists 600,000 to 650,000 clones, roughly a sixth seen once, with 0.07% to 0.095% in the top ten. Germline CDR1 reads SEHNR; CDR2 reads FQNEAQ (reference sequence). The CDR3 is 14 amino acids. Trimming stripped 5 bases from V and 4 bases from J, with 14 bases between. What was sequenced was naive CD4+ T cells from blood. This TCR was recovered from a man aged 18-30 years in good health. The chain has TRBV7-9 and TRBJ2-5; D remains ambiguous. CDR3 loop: CASSPLTAAETQYF. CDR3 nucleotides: TGTGCCAGCAGCCCGCTCACGGCGGCAGAGACCCAGTACTTC. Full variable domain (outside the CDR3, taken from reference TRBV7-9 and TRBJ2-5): DTGVSQNPRHKITKRGQNVTFRCDPISEHNRLYWYRQTLGQGPEFLTYFQNEAQLEKSRLLSDRFSAERPKGSFSTLEIQRTEQGDSAMYLCASSPLTAAETQYFGPGTRLLVL.